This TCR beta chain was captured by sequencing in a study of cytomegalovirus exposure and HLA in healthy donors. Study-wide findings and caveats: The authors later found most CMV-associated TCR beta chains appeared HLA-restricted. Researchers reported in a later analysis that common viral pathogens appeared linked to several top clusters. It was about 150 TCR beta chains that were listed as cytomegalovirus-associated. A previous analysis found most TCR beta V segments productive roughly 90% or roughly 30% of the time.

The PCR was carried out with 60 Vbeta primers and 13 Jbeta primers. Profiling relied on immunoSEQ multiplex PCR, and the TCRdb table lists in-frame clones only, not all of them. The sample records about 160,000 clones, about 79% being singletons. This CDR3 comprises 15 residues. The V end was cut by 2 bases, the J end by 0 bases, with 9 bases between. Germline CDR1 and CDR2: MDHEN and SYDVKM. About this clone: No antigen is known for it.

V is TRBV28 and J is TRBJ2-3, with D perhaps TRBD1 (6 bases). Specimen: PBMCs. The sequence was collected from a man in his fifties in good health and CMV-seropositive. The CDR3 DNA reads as TGTGCCAGCAGTTTAGGGACAACTAGCACAGATACGCAGTATTTT. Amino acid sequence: CASSLGTTSTDTQYF.